The source of this TCR beta chain is a study of T cells in Graves' hyperthyroidism and ophthalmopathy. The V and J ends lost 0 bases and 6 bases respectively, with 14 bases between them. Germline loops: CDR1 KGHSH, CDR2 LQKENI. The CDR3 consists of 16 residues. Study results and limitations: Peripheral blood also featured most of the thyroid clonotypes expanded above 0.001.

The investigators amplified TCR beta CDR3 regions from RNA transcripts. First-round RT-PCR of the TCR CDR3 relied on the HTBI primer set. TCRdb processed the multiplex PCR reads anew with MiXCR; each CDR3 protein has one entry. Of fewer than 650,000 distinct CDR3 sequences detected, about 15% appear once; the ten largest clones hold 5.5% to 7.5%. Hyperthyroidism patients were newly diagnosed, had disease duration under 2 months, and were aged 18 to 65 years. A sample of blood taken at first hyperthyroidism diagnosis preceded any ophthalmopathy symptoms. This clonotype was detected ten times or more. No antigen is known for it.

Sequencing was performed on blood. This clonotype was obtained from a woman in her thirties with Graves' hyperthyroidism that later progressed to Graves' ophthalmopathy. The J gene is TRBJ2-2, the V gene TRBV18; tentative D call: TRBD2 (6 bases). The CDR3 is CASSPPWGGGSGELFF. CDR3 sequence (DNA): TGTGCCAGCTCACCACCGTGGGGAGGAGGTTCCGGGGAGCTGTTTTTT. The full variable domain, completed using reference TRBV18 and TRBJ2-2, is NAGVMQNPRHLVRRRGQEARLRCSPMKGHSHVYWYRQLPEEGLKFMVYLQKENIIDESGMPKERFSAEFPKEGPSILRIQQVVRGDSAAYFCASSPPWGGGSGELFFGEGSRLTVL.